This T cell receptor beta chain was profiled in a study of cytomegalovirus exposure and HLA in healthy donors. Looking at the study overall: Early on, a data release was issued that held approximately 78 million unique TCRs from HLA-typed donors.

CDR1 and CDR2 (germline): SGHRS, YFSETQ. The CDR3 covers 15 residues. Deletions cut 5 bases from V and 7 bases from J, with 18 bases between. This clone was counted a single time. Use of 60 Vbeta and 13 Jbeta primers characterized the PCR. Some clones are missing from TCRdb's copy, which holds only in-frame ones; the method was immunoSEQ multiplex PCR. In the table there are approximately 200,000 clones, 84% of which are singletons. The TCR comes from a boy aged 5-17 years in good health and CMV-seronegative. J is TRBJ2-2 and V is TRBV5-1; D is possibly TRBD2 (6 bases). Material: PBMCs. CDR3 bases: TGCGCCAGCAGTAGGTTCGGGAGTGTTGACGGGGAGCTGTTTTTT. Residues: CASSRFGSVDGELFF. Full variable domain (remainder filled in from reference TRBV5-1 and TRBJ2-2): KAGVTQTPRYLIKTRGQQVTLSCSPISGHRSVSWYQQTPGQGLQFLFEYFSETQRNKGNFPGRFSGRQFSNSRSEMNVSTLELGDSALYLCASSRFGSVDGELFFGEGSRLTVL.